This paragraph reports one T cell receptor beta chain. Its antigen is unknown. This specimen belongs to a study of T cell responses to AZD1222 COVID-19 vaccine. Whole-study findings and limits: The number of AZD1222 recipients seropositive at baseline was only 5 to 7. Spike was spanned by vaccine-associated CD4 TCRs, with dominance at 160-218 and 743-854.

The V gene lost 5 bases and the J gene lost 3 bases, with 10 bases spanning the gap. Germline loops: CDR1 KGHSH, CDR2 LQKENI. This CDR3 is built from 14 residues. The method was immunoSEQ multiplex PCR; TCRdb's version includes in-frame clones alone and lacks a portion of them. Of 120,000 to 150,000 clones listed, roughly 90% were seen once; the top ten hold approximately 5.1%. The chain links TRBV18 to TRBJ1-4; D perhaps matches TRBD1 (5 bases). Here the sequenced sample was peripheral blood, taken 28 days after the second dose of the MenACWY control vaccine. The TCR was taken from an adult who received the MenACWY meningococcal vaccine as a control. CDR3 sequence reads: CASSYGTPNEKLFF. In DNA, the CDR3 is TGTGCCAGCTCATACGGGACGCCTAATGAAAAACTGTTTTTT.